Listed below are T cell receptor beta chains from one sample, sequenced in a study of OX40 agonist ivuxolimab in advanced cancers. The protocol was immunoSEQ multiplex PCR, while the TCRdb copy is restricted to in-frame clones and leaves out a portion. The sample yields under 85,000 clones, about 89% seen once. Sequencing was performed on CD4+ or CD8+ T cells sorted from blood, taken in a trial of the OX40 agonist ivuxolimab. Receptors were obtained from an adult with an advanced solid tumor such as melanoma, head and neck, liver or kidney cancer. Each CDR3 is given with its conserved first and last residue. A D gene is named only where the DNA matches it firmly. The size entry is marked missing in some rows and otherwise reads once, few, many or a size class.

>TRBJ1-2|.|TRBV15|.
TGTGCCACCAGCAGTCCGGCTGGTAACGACTATGGCTACACCTTC
CATSSPAGNDYGYTF
>TRBJ1-6|.|TRBV6-5|.
TGTGCCAGCAGTTCCCAGGGGAGCTCCTATAATTCACCCCTCCACTTT
CASSSQGSSYNSPLHF
>TRBJ2-2|.|TRBV7-6|.
TGTGCCAGCAGCTCGCTAGGGCAGGGCCGGGAGCTGTTTTTT
CASSSLGQGRELFF
>TRBJ1-2|.|TRBV6-5|.
TGTGCCAGCAGTTACGCGACAGGAGGTGGCTACACCTTC
CASSYATGGGYTF
>TRBJ1-5|.|TRBV6-6|.
TGTGCCAGCAGGGACAGAAGCCATCAGCCCCAGCATTTT
CASRDRSHQPQHF
>TRBJ2-2|.|TRBV27|TRBD1
TGTGCCAGCAGTCCTGGGACAGCAACCGGGGAGCTGTTTTTT
CASSPGTATGELFF
>TRBJ1-2|.|TRBV19|.
TGTGCCAGTTCAGGGGTTCCGTATGGCTACACCTTC
CASSGVPYGYTF
>TRBJ1-2|once|TRBV7-8|.
TGTGCCAGCAGCATTCCGGGGGCCGGCTATGGCTACACCTTC
CASSIPGAGYGYTF
>TRBJ2-2|.|TRBV19|.
TGTGCCAGTAGTAGGACAGTCGTCACCGGGGAGCTGTTTTTT
CASSRTVVTGELFF
>TRBJ1-3|.|TRBV2|TRBD1
TGTGCCAGCAGTGTTGACAGGGGGCCTGGAAACACCATATATTTT
CASSVDRGPGNTIYF
>TRBJ2-1|.|TRBV20-1|.
TGCAGTGCTAGCAGGAACAATGAGCAGTTCTTC
CSASRNNEQFF
>TRBJ2-5|.|TRBV19|.
TGTGCCAGCTCACCACTAGTAAGGGAGACCCAGTACTTC
CASSPLVRETQYF
>TRBJ2-7|.|TRBV10-3|.
TGTGCCATCAGTGGGGACTCCGGGGACTACGAGCAGTACTTC
CAISGDSGDYEQYF
>TRBJ1-2|.|TRBV6-4|TRBD1
TGTGCCAGCAGTAGGGACAGTGGGAACTATGGCTACACCTTC
CASSRDSGNYGYTF
>TRBJ2-3|.|TRBV4-2|TRBD2
TGTGCCAGCAGCCAAGATCGGAATAGCGGGATCACAGATACGCAGTATTTT
CASSQDRNSGITDTQYF
>TRBJ2-7|medium-sized|TRBV6-1|.
TGTGCCAGCAGTGAAGCATTTTTGGGGGCCTACGAGCAGTACTTC
CASSEAFLGAYEQYF
>TRBJ1-2|.|TRBV19|.
TGTGCCAGTAACGCCGCAGGGTACCCAACGGGAGGCTACACCTTC
CASNAAGYPTGGYTF
>TRBJ1-5|.|TRBV5-1|.
TGCGCCAGCAGCTTGTGGGGGAGGGATCAGCCCCAGCATTTT
CASSLWGRDQPQHF
>TRBJ1-1|.|TRBV5-6|.
TGTGCCAGCAGCCCGACCCGTTTTAACACTGAAGCTTTCTTT
CASSPTRFNTEAFF
>TRBJ2-6|.|TRBV5-1|TRBD1
TGCGCCAGCAGCCCGGGACAGCTCAGCAACTCTGGGGCCAACGTCCTGACTTTC
CASSPGQLSNSGANVLTF
>TRBJ2-2|.|TRBV5-1|TRBD2
TGCGCCAGCAGCCTAGGGACTAGCGGGTGGGACACCGGGGAGCTGTTTTTT
CASSLGTSGWDTGELFF
>TRBJ2-2|once|TRBV9|TRBD2
TGTGCCAGCACCCAGGATAGCGGGAGGAAATACACCGGGGAGCTGCTTTTT
CASTQDSGRKYTGELLF
>TRBJ2-7|once|TRBV5-1|TRBD2
TGCGCCAGCAGCACAAAGACTAGCGGGAGCTACGAGCAGTACTTC
CASSTKTSGSYEQYF
>TRBJ2-2|.|TRBV28|TRBD2
TGTGCCAGCAGTCCATTCAATCAGGGACTAGTATCCGGGGAGCTGTTTTTT
CASSPFNQGLVSGELFF
>TRBJ2-1|.|TRBV19|.
TGTGCCAGTAGTTACTCTCCACCGGACAGGCAGTTCTTC
CASSYSPPDRQFF
>TRBJ1-2|.|TRBV5-5|TRBD1
TGTGCCAGCAGCCCATATCTAGACAGGGGAGGTGGCTACACCTTC
CASSPYLDRGGGYTF
>TRBJ1-2|.|TRBV5-4|.
TGTGCCAGCAGCTTGGACTCCGTAGGGGGCTACACCTTC
CASSLDSVGGYTF
>TRBJ1-2|.|TRBV6-6|.
TGTGCCAGCAGTCCGGACCCTAACTATGGCTACACCTTC
CASSPDPNYGYTF
>TRBJ1-4|.|TRBV5-4|TRBD1
TGTGCCAGCAGCTGGAGTTGGGGACAGAATGAAAAACTGTTTTTT
CASSWSWGQNEKLFF
>TRBJ1-2|.|TRBV7-9|.
TGTGCCAGCAGCTTAGGGGGCGCAGATTCTAACTATGGCTACACCTTC
CASSLGGADSNYGYTF
>TRBJ2-7|once|TRBV7-2|TRBD1
TGTGCCAGCAGTCGACAGGGTAAATACGAGCAGTACTTC
CASSRQGKYEQYF
>TRBJ1-2|.|TRBV19|.
TGTGCCAGTAGAGTACGGGGAAACTATGGCTACACCTTC
CASRVRGNYGYTF
>TRBJ2-3|.|TRBV5-1|.
TGCGCCAGCAGCTTGACCGGCAGGACTAGCACAGATACGCAGTATTTT
CASSLTGRTSTDTQYF
>TRBJ2-7|.|TRBV5-4|.
TGTGCCCTAAACGTTCATGGAGTTTCCTACGAGCAGTACTTC
CALNVHGVSYEQYF
>TRBJ2-1|once|TRBV5-4|.
TGTGCCAGCAGCTTGGGACTAGGAGCTTACAATGAGCAGTTCTTC
CASSLGLGAYNEQFF
>TRBJ2-2|.|TRBV10-1|.
TGCGCCAGCAGTGAACCCCGCACCGGGGAGCTGTTTTTT
CASSEPRTGELFF
>TRBJ1-1|.|TRBV28|.
TGTGCCAGTCTACCGGCGTGGGGTGGGACTGAAGCTTTCTTT
CASLPAWGGTEAFF
>TRBJ2-2|.|TRBV28|.
TGTGCCAGCAGTACCCGAACCGGGGAGCTGTTTTTT
CASSTRTGELFF
>TRBJ2-7|.|TRBV28|TRBD2
TGTGCCAGCAGTTTACTAGCGGGAGGGCTAAGGGCGGACGAGCAGTACTTC
CASSLLAGGLRADEQYF
>TRBJ1-5|.|TRBV5-4|TRBD1
TGTGCCAGCAGCGCGGGACAGGGGAATCAGCCCCAGCATTTT
CASSAGQGNQPQHF
>TRBJ2-3|.|TRBV5-8|.
TGTGCCAGCAGCTTGGTTGGGGAAGCACGCACAGATACGCAGTATTTT
CASSLVGEARTDTQYF
>TRBJ1-4|once|TRBV11-2|.
TGTGCCAGCAGCTTCTCCGGGACTGCTAATGAAAAACTGTTTTTT
CASSFSGTANEKLFF
>TRBJ1-5|.|TRBV19|TRBD1
TGTGCCAGTAGTATTTCCTCCGGGACAGGGGGTCAGCCCCAGCATTTT
CASSISSGTGGQPQHF
>TRBJ2-1|.|TRBV11-2|.
TGTGCCAGCAGCTTAGCTGTGGGAACTAGCTCCTACAATGAGCAGTTCTTC
CASSLAVGTSSYNEQFF
>TRBJ2-1|.|TRBV25-1|TRBD2
TGTGCCAGCAGTGCCCCGGGCGGGAGGGGTTCCTACAATGAGCAGTTCTTC
CASSAPGGRGSYNEQFF
>TRBJ2-7|.|TRBV5-1|TRBD1
TGCGCCAGCAGCTTGGTGGGGACAGGGGTTGGCGAGCAGTACTTC
CASSLVGTGVGEQYF
>TRBJ1-2|.|TRBV28|TRBD1
TGTGCCAGCAGTGTCCTAGGGACAGGACATGGCTACACCTTC
CASSVLGTGHGYTF
>TRBJ2-7|.|TRBV27|TRBD1
TGTGCCAGCAGTCCGCGGACAGGGGCCTACGAGCAGTACTTC
CASSPRTGAYEQYF
>TRBJ2-1|.|TRBV5-1|TRBD2
TGCGCCAGCAGCTCACTAGCGGGGGGTGAGCAGTTCTTC
CASSSLAGGEQFF
>TRBJ2-2|.|TRBV19|.
TGTGCCAGTAGTATCAGACAGGCGAGGGTCGGGGAGCTGTTTTTT
CASSIRQARVGELFF
>TRBJ2-3|.|TRBV2|.
TGTGCCAGCGTAGGCCTCGATACGCAGTATTTT
CASVGLDTQYF
>TRBJ1-5|.|TRBV7-2|TRBD1
TGTGCCAGCAGGGGGACAGCGAATCAGCCCCAGCATTTT
CASRGTANQPQHF
>TRBJ1-5|.|TRBV28|.
TGTGCCAGCAGTTTATTAGGTAATCAGCCCCAGCATTTT
CASSLLGNQPQHF